Listed below are T cell receptor beta chains from one sample, sequenced in a study of cytomegalovirus exposure and HLA in healthy donors. Repertoires were generated with immunoSEQ multiplex PCR, while TCRdb's copy carries only in-frame clones and drops some. The sample yields 250,000 to 350,000 clones, 88% seen once. The sequenced sample consisted of PBMCs. The origin of the receptors is a man aged 25-40 years in good health and CMV-seronegative. The CDR3 runs from the conserved cysteine through the conserved F or W. The D gene is left open where the match is weak. Rows may omit the clone size; those that give it use once, few, many or a size class.

few	TRBV7-9	.	TRBJ1-2	CASSLAPIANYGYTF	TGTGCCAGCAGCTTAGCCCCTATAGCTAACTATGGCTACACCTTC
.	TRBV2	TRBD1	TRBJ2-7	CASSEVALGQDYYEQYF	TGTGCCAGCAGTGAAGTAGCCTTGGGACAGGACTACTACGAGCAGTACTTC
.	TRBV29-1	.	TRBJ1-1	CSVEGDKANTEAFF	TGCAGCGTTGAAGGGGACAAGGCGAACACTGAAGCTTTCTTT
.	TRBV6-5	.	TRBJ2-7	CASRKGLSYEQYF	TGTGCCAGCAGGAAGGGACTCTCCTACGAGCAGTACTTC
.	TRBV5-8	.	TRBJ2-6	CASSSGWWFSDSGANVLTF	TGTGCCAGCAGCTCCGGGTGGTGGTTCTCCGACTCTGGGGCCAACGTCCTGACTTTC
.	TRBV28	.	TRBJ1-5	CASRTFSSNQPQHF	TGTGCCAGCAGGACATTTTCTAGCAATCAGCCCCAGCATTTT
.	TRBV5-5	.	TRBJ1-2	CASSSTGRSLPNYGYTF	TGTGCCAGCAGCTCCACAGGGAGATCCCTCCCTAACTATGGCTACACCTTC
.	TRBV4-3	TRBD1	TRBJ2-2	CASSHGTGVNNGELFF	TGCGCCAGCAGTCATGGGACAGGGGTTAACAACGGGGAGCTGTTTTTT
.	TRBV7-6	.	TRBJ2-7	CASSPASRQEIYEQYF	TGTGCCAGCAGCCCCGCCAGTAGGCAGGAAATCTACGAGCAGTACTTC
.	TRBV6-6	.	TRBJ1-3	CASRSPGVGNTIYF	TGTGCCAGCAGATCCCCCGGGGTTGGAAACACCATATATTTT
.	TRBV27	TRBD1	TRBJ1-1	CASSLEGGTTEAFF	TGTGCCAGCAGTTTGGAAGGGGGCACGACTGAAGCTTTCTTT
.	TRBV5-1	.	TRBJ1-1	CASSLGISYTEAFF	TGCGCCAGCAGCTTGGGTATTTCCTACACTGAAGCTTTCTTT
once	TRBV28	.	TRBJ2-5	CASRDRLQGVQQETQYF	TGTGCCAGCAGGGACCGACTACAGGGTGTCCAGCAAGAGACCCAGTACTTC
many	TRBV7-9	.	TRBJ1-2	CASSLVQGRPNYGYTF	TGTGCCAGCAGCTTAGTACAGGGCCGACCCAACTATGGCTACACCTTC
.	TRBV27	.	TRBJ1-4	CASQTGLNEKLFF	TGTGCCAGCCAGACAGGACTTAATGAAAAACTGTTTTTT
.	TRBV6-1	.	TRBJ1-2	CASSEDTTRRGYGYTF	TGTGCCAGCAGTGAAGATACGACCCGCCGGGGCTATGGCTACACCTTC
.	TRBV16	.	TRBJ1-5	CASYRYSNQPQHF	TGTGCCAGTTACCGGTATAGCAATCAGCCCCAGCATTTT
once	TRBV6-1	.	TRBJ1-4	CASSELVTATNEKLFF	TGTGCCAGCAGTGAGCTCGTAACAGCAACTAATGAAAAACTGTTTTTT
.	TRBV19	.	TRBJ2-3	CASAEWGGATDTQYF	TGTGCCAGTGCTGAGTGGGGGGGGGCCACAGATACGCAGTATTTT
.	TRBV7-9	.	TRBJ2-1	CASRRGNEQFF	TGTGCCAGCAGAAGGGGCAATGAGCAGTTCTTC
.	TRBV4-3	.	TRBJ1-1	CASSHQIQRGTEAFF	TGCGCCAGCAGCCACCAAATCCAACGGGGGACTGAAGCTTTCTTT
.	TRBV15	.	TRBJ2-2	CATSTRSVPGELFF	TGTGCCACCAGCACTCGTTCGGTTCCCGGGGAGCTGTTTTTT
.	TRBV30	TRBD2	TRBJ2-3	CAWRSGLAGATDTQYF	TGTGCCTGGAGGTCGGGACTAGCGGGGGCGACAGATACGCAGTATTTT
.	TRBV7-9	.	TRBJ1-1	CASSFSDTEAFF	TGTGCCAGCAGCTTTTCTGACACTGAAGCTTTCTTT
.	TRBV6-5	.	TRBJ2-1	CASRIRAEQFF	TGTGCCAGCAGGATTAGAGCGGAGCAGTTCTTC
.	TRBV6-5	.	TRBJ2-5	CASSYRGWETQYF	TGTGCCAGCAGTTACCGAGGCTGGGAGACCCAGTACTTC
.	TRBV9	.	TRBJ2-7	CASSENSGYEQYF	TGTGCCAGCAGCGAAAACTCGGGCTACGAGCAGTACTTC
.	TRBV5-6	.	TRBJ1-1	CASSLVVRGKIEAFF	TGTGCCAGCAGCTTGGTGGTCAGGGGTAAAATTGAAGCTTTCTTT
.	TRBV6-5	TRBD2	TRBJ2-5	CASSYFGGAGETQYF	TGTGCCAGCAGTTACTTCGGGGGGGCCGGTGAGACCCAGTACTTC
.	TRBV21-1	.	TRBJ2-2	CASSKNSGRGSTGELFF	TGTGCCAGCAGCAAAAATTCCGGCAGGGGGAGCACCGGGGAGCTGTTTTTT
once	TRBV7-9	.	TRBJ1-1	CASSLAQGPNTEAFF	TGTGCCAGCAGCTTAGCGCAGGGGCCGAACACTGAAGCTTTCTTT
.	TRBV7-8	.	TRBJ2-1	CASSSPLMVEFF	TGTGCCAGCAGCTCCCCCCTAATGGTCGAGTTCTTC